This T cell receptor (beta chain) was sequenced during a study of blood T cell repertoires in COVID-19. The wider study: Samples came from the United States, Italy and Spain, spanning acute and convalescent COVID-19. Nucleic acid was either cDNA or gDNA, and it came from T cells, B-cell-depleted T cells, or PBMCs.

Study processing details: Estimation of nucleated cell counts relied on the amplification of reference gene primers. TCRdb's table, derived via immunoSEQ multiplex PCR, lists solely in-frame clones and lacks some. The V and J calls and clone size come from that table; D and trimming were worked out from the DNA. Seen here are 60,000 to 70,000 clones, roughly nine tenths observed once, and the top ten hold less than 9.5%. CDR1 and CDR2 (germline): SGHDT, YYEEEE. Trimming cost V 2 bases and J 0 bases; bases outside gene matches: 2. CDR3 size: 14 residues. This clone was counted a single time. The sample was peripheral blood. The receptor was isolated from a human donor in a cohort sampled during active COVID-19. V usage is TRBV5-6 and J usage is TRBJ2-7, with 7 bases lining up with TRBD1. The CDR3 reads CASSLTGVSYEQYF. CDR3 sequence (DNA): TGTGCCAGCAGCTTAACAGGGGTCTCCTACGAGCAGTACTTC. Using reference TRBV5-6 and TRBJ2-7 for the parts outside the CDR3, the full variable domain is DAGVTQSPTHLIKTRGQQVTLRCSPKSGHDTVSWYQQALGQGPQFIFQYYEEEERQRGNFPDRFSGHQFPNYSSELNVNALLLGDSALYLCASSLTGVSYEQYFGPGTRLTVT.